One sample yielded the 14 T cell receptor beta chains listed below, sequenced in a study of early T cells in non-severe SARS-CoV-2 infection. TCRdb reanalysed the 5' RACE reads using MiXCR and keeps one entry per CDR3 protein. The table lists about 55,000 distinct CDR3 sequences, 15% of them singletons. Material: whole blood, obtained at baseline. These receptor sequences come from an adult who was a healthcare worker with PCR-confirmed SARS-CoV-2 infection or an uninfected control (not recorded which).

The V and J genes are TRBV20-1 and TRBJ2-7; tentative D call: TRBD2 (6 bases). V dropped 0 bases and J dropped 0 bases, with 12 bases sitting between them. Germline V CDR1 and CDR2: DFQATT, SNEGSKA (reference sequence). The CDR3 is 15 residues long. The CDR3, as DNA: TGCAGTGCTAGAGAGGGACTGATGAGCTCCTACGAGCAGTACTTC. It yields the protein CSAREGLMSSYEQYF.

J is TRBJ1-6 and V is TRBV5-1; no clear D gene. Germline-derived CDR1 and CDR2 are SGHRS and YFSETQ. Between the trimmed V and J ends, which lost 0 bases and 11 bases, there was a span of 15 bases. The CDR3 sequence is 15 residues long. The CDR3 here is CASSLESPGVAPLHF. The DNA of the CDR3 is TGCGCCAGCAGCTTGGAGTCCCCCGGCGTGGCACCCCTCCACTTT.

There are a few counts of this clonotype. The chain employs TRBV18 and TRBJ2-4, with D unresolved. With 0 bases removed from V and 8 bases from J, the gap between germline ends came to 14 bases. CDR3 length equals 15 residues. Germline V gives CDR1 KGHSH, CDR2 LQKENI. CDR3 nucleotide sequence: TGTGCCAGCTCACCACCCTCCACCGATGGGGACATTCAGTACTTC. Its translation: CASSPPSTDGDIQYF.

The chain joins TRBV20-1 to TRBJ2-1, with D hard to call. Trimming stripped 2 bases from V and 7 bases from J, with 6 bases between. Germline V gene data show CDR1 as DFQATT and CDR2 as SNEGSKA (reference sequence). The CDR3 runs to 11 residues. The chain's CDR3 is CSARMVNEQFF. CDR3 DNA sequence: TGCAGTGCTAGAATGGTGAATGAGCAGTTCTTC.

This chain joins TRBV6-5 and TRBJ2-1; tentatively, D is TRBD1 (5 bases). CDR3 length: 13 residues. Germline CDR1 and CDR2: MNHEY and SVGAGI. V was cut by 7 bases and J by 7 bases, with 14 bases left in between. The CDR3 sequence: CASTQSAGNEQFF. CDR3 sequence (DNA): TGTGCCAGCACCCAATCGGCAGGGAATGAGCAGTTCTTC.

This clonotype was recorded many times. CDR3 nucleotide sequence: TGTGCCAGCAGCTTAGATGGGCAGGGGTTTACAGTTGAAGCTTTCTTT. Translating gives CASSLDGQGFTVEAFF. The V and J genes are TRBV11-2 and TRBJ1-1, with D tentatively TRBD1 (6 bases). The germline V and J ends were trimmed by 0 bases and 7 bases, with 18 bases remaining between them. The CDR3 runs to 16 residues. Germline lookup yields CDR1 SGHAT and CDR2 FQNNGV.

CDR3 region: CATSGQSGPENEQYF. In DNA, the CDR3 is TGTGCCACCAGCGGACAAAGCGGGCCAGAGAACGAGCAGTACTTC. The chain couples TRBV15 to TRBJ2-7; D may be TRBD2 (6 bases). CDR1 is LNHNV, CDR2 YYDKDF, per germline (reference sequence). The V and J ends lost 5 bases and 5 bases respectively, with 19 bases between them. The CDR3 covers 15 residues.

The CDR3 DNA sequence: TGTGCCAGCAGTTTAGTCTATAATTCACCCCTCCACTTT. This codes for CASSLVYNSPLHF. The chain carries TRBV12-3 or TRBV12-4 and TRBJ1-6; no definite D call. Deletions cut 1 base from V and 3 bases from J, with 1 base between. The CDR3 totals 13 residues.

The sample holds many counts of this clonotype. V and J are TRBV18 and TRBJ1-2; D is perhaps TRBD1 (5 bases). CDR1 and CDR2 (germline): KGHSH, LQKENI. V lost 10 bases and J 4 bases, leaving 13 bases between the germline ends. CDR3 size: 12 residues. The CDR3 reads CATTGPSYGYTF. DNA for the CDR3: TGTGCCACCACGGGGCCCTCCTATGGCTACACCTTC.

This clonotype occurred many times. J is TRBJ2-7 and V is TRBV12-3 or TRBV12-4, with D perhaps TRBD1 (5 bases). This CDR3 comprises 12 residues. With 3 bases removed from V and 5 bases from J, the gap between germline ends came to 8 bases. This CDR3 reads CASSFAGNEQYF. In nucleotides, the CDR3 is TGTGCCAGCAGTTTCGCAGGGAACGAGCAGTACTTC.

This clonotype has more than one count but fewer than ten. V and J are TRBV18 and TRBJ2-7, with TRBD1 matching 9 bases. With V trimmed by 6 bases and J by 6 bases, 9 bases remained unmatched. Germline V lookup: CDR1 KGHSH, CDR2 LQKENI. This CDR3 region has 14 residues. CDR3 loop: CASSPPATGGEQYF. CDR3 sequence (DNA): TGTGCCAGCTCCCCTCCTGCGACAGGGGGCGAGCAGTACTTC.

This clonotype occurred many times. V usage is TRBV19 and J usage is TRBJ2-5; D is undetermined. V dropped 0 bases and J dropped 1 base, with 6 bases sitting between them. The CDR3 contains 14 residues. Germline CDR1 LNHDA, CDR2 SQIVND (reference sequence). The CDR3 region is CASSIDRIQETQYF. The DNA for the CDR3 is TGTGCCAGTAGTATAGACCGGATCCAAGAGACCCAGTACTTC.

J is TRBJ2-7 and V is TRBV5-1; D could derive from TRBD1 or TRBD2 (5 bases each). V gave up 2 bases and J gave up 3 bases, with 12 bases separating them. The CDR3 is made up of 14 amino acids. Per the germline V gene, CDR1 is SGHRS and CDR2 is YFSETQ. The CDR3 loop is CASSFSAGSYEQYF. The CDR3, as DNA: TGCGCCAGCAGCTTCTCCGCAGGGAGCTACGAGCAGTACTTC.

Many counts were recorded for this clonotype. J is TRBJ1-4 and V is TRBV11-2; the D gene is possibly TRBD1 (5 bases). Trimming took 4 bases from V and 3 from J, leaving 15 bases between them. CDR3 length equals 16 residues. Germline V gene sequence: CDR1 SGHAT, CDR2 FQNNGV. As DNA, the CDR3 is TGTGCCAGCAGCTATTGGGGGGGGAGAGCTAATGAAAAACTGTTTTTT. Protein product: CASSYWGGRANEKLFF.